The 30 T cell receptor beta chains presented below share a single source sample, sequenced in a study of T cells in women clearing cervical HPV infection. TCRdb keeps only in-frame clones here, not all; method: immunoSEQ multiplex PCR. In all, the sample yields 15,000 or so clones. The sequenced sample was blood buffy coat. The receptors come from a woman aged 18-69 years with a cervical HPV16 infection that either progressed to CIN3+ or cleared (not recorded which).

As for this clone: The sequence runs out 3 residues before the end of the CDR3; the remainder is reconstructed from the germline J gene. J is TRBJ2-7 and V is TRBV30; weak D call: TRBD1 (5 bases). The CDR3 runs to 11 residues. Between the trimmed V and J ends, which lost 5 bases and 3 bases, there was a span of 8 bases. CDR1 is GTSNPN and CDR2 is SVGIG in the germline V gene (reference sequence). CDR3 loop: CAWDRNYEQYF. The part of the CDR3 DNA that was read is TGTGCCTGGGACAGAAACTACGAG.

As for this clone: The read stops 3 residues short of the end of the CDR3; the missing end is completed from the germline J gene. The chain links TRBV7-8 to TRBJ1-1; D may be TRBD1 (6 bases). The CDR3 contains 14 residues. V shed 5 bases and J shed 6 bases, with 16 bases lying between them. The germline CDR1 and CDR2 sequences are SGHVS and FQNEAQ. The CDR3 is CASSPRRGISEAFF. The part of the CDR3 DNA that was read is TGTGCCAGCAGCCCGCGCAGGGGAATATCTGAA.

Of note for this clone: The CDR3 is cut off 3 residues early in the read; its end comes from the germline J gene. The rearrangement joins TRBV4-2 to TRBJ2-7, with TRBD2 as a possible D gene (7 bases). The V gene lost 4 bases and the J gene lost 2 bases, with 21 bases spanning the gap. Per the germline V gene, CDR1 is LGHNA and CDR2 is YNFKEQ. The CDR3 has 17 residues. The CDR3 loop reads CASSRRGGPGGTYEQYF. Partial CDR3 DNA: TGTGCCAGCAGCCGACGCGGGGGCCCAGGAGGAACCTACGAG.

On this clone: The read terminates 3 residues before the CDR3 end, so the remaining end is supplied by the germline J gene. This chain joins TRBV20-1 and TRBJ2-2, with D perhaps TRBD1 (6 bases). CDR3 length: 12 amino acids. The germline V gene has CDR1 DFQATT and CDR2 SNEGSKA (reference sequence). CDR3 residues: CSATDRTSELFF. The sequenced CDR3 bases are TGCAGTGCTACAGACAGGACAAGCGAG.

This clone is medium-sized by frequency. From the germline J gene comes the end of the CDR3, since the read stops 3 residues before it. The rearrangement joins TRBV5-6 to TRBJ1-2; weak D call: TRBD1 (5 bases). Per germline, CDR1 SGHDT and CDR2 YYEEEE. V was cut by 4 bases and J by 0 bases, with 10 bases left in between. The CDR3 runs to 14 residues. Incomplete CDR3 DNA: TGTGCCAGCAGCCTACGACAGTCTAACTATGGC. Its translation is CASSLRQSNYG. The whole CDR3 protein reads CASSLRQSNYGYTF.

A word on this clone: The read falls 3 residues short of the CDR3 end, and the missing part is taken from the germline J gene. The chain has TRBV2 and TRBJ1-2; TRBD1 matches 8 bases. This CDR3 is 14 amino acids long. Trimming at V came to 6 bases and at J to 0 bases, leaving 3 bases not matched to a gene. Germline-derived CDR1 and CDR2 are SNHLY and FYNNEI. This CDR3 is CASRGTGSNYGYTF. The CDR3 DNA, read in part, is TGTGCCAGCAGGGGGACAGGATCTAACTATGGC.

Concerning this clone itself: The CDR3 end is not reached by the read, which stops 3 residues before it; the germline J gene fills it in. The chain is built from TRBV5-1 and TRBJ1-1; a weak D match, TRBD1 (6 bases). Germline CDR1 and CDR2: SGHRS and YFSETQ. V was clipped by 2 bases and J by 1 base, with 15 bases between them. This CDR3 has 16 residues. The covered CDR3 bases are TGCGCCAGCAGCTTTGTCCTAGGGGGGGGGAACACTGAA. Amino acid sequence: CASSFVLGGGNTE. The entire CDR3 is CASSFVLGGGNTEAFF. The full variable domain, in which reference TRBV5-1 and TRBJ1-1 provide the parts outside the CDR3, is KAGVTQTPRYLIKTRGQQVTLSCSPISGHRSVSWYQQTPGQGLQFLFEYFSETQRNKGNFPGRFSGRQFSNSRSEMNVSTLELGDSALYLCASSFVLGGGNTEAFFGQGTRLTVV.

As concerns this clone: The read halts 3 residues ahead of the CDR3 end, with the missing end drawn from the germline J gene. The rearrangement uses TRBV7-2 and TRBJ1-1; TRBD1 might be the D (5 bases). Trimming pared 1 base from V and 3 bases from J, leaving 9 bases between. The V gene's germline CDR1 is SGHTA and CDR2 FQGNSA. This CDR3 has 14 amino acids. The DNA read from the CDR3 is TGTGCCAGCAGCTTAGTGGGGGGACACACTGAA. Translated: CASSLVGGHTE. The whole CDR3 region reads CASSLVGGHTEAFF.

With regard to this clone: The read comes to an end 3 residues before the CDR3 does, leaving the germline J gene to fill in the end. This sequence joins TRBV2 and TRBJ1-6; D gene uncertain. CDR3 size: 15 residues. Per the germline V gene, CDR1 is SNHLY and CDR2 is FYNNEI. Trimming stripped 7 bases from V and 0 bases from J, with 10 bases between. This CDR3 reads CASKQEPSYNSPLHF. The sequenced part of the CDR3 DNA is TGTGCCAGCAAGCAGGAGCCCTCCTATAATTCACCC.

In regard to this clone: Coverage ceases 3 residues before the CDR3 finishes, and the germline J gene fills in the end. The rearrangement uses TRBV11-2 and TRBJ2-5; D unresolved. Germline V CDR1 and CDR2: SGHAT, FQNNGV. Between the trimmed V and J ends, which lost 5 bases and 0 bases, there was a span of 7 bases. The CDR3 loop spans 13 amino acids. CDR3 bases read: TGTGCCAGCAGCGCGATGTACCAAGAGACC. Its protein product is CASSAMYQET. The CDR3 reads in full as CASSAMYQETQYF.

On this clone: Sequencing ends 3 residues short of the CDR3 end; the germline J gene provides the rest. The V gene is TRBV20-1, the J gene TRBJ2-1, with 8 bases fitting TRBD2. Germline CDR1 is DFQATT and CDR2 is SNEGSKA (reference sequence). V trimming: 6 bases; J trimming: 3 bases; junction bases outside the gene matches: 13. The CDR3 has 16 amino acids. The CDR3 sequence is CSAELRTSIVYNEQFF. The sequenced CDR3 bases are TGCAGTGCAGAACTACGGACTAGCATCGTCTACAATGAG.

Details on this clone: The read is 3 residues too short to cover the CDR3 end, so that end is filled in from the germline J gene. This chain uses TRBV2 with TRBJ2-7, with D possibly matching TRBD1 (6 bases). V lost 6 bases to trimming and J lost 6 bases, with 12 bases between them. This CDR3 has 12 residues. Germline CDR1 SNHLY, CDR2 FYNNEI. Incomplete CDR3 DNA: TGTGCCAGCAGGCTTGAGACAGGCGAG. This translates into CASRLETGE. The full CDR3 is CASRLETGEQYF.

On this clone itself: The CDR3 extends 3 residues past the end of the read, so its final part is completed from the germline J gene. The V call is TRBV18, the J call TRBJ1-6; TRBD1 is a possible D gene (6 bases). The CDR3 is 14 amino acids. The germline CDR1 and CDR2 sequences are KGHSH and LQKENI. V was shortened by 5 bases and J by 7 bases, with 12 bases between the two germline ends. Incomplete CDR3 DNA: TGTGCCAGCTCATCGAACAGGGTGAATTCACCC. Translating it yields CASSSNRVNSP. The whole CDR3 sequence is CASSSNRVNSPLHF.

Of note for this clone: The read ends 3 residues before the CDR3 terminus; that terminus is restored from the germline J gene. This chain joins TRBV28 and TRBJ1-2; 7 bases fit TRBD1. Germline V gene lookup returns CDR1 MDHEN and CDR2 SYDVKM. After removal of 5 bases from V and 0 bases from J, the junction contained 9 bases not matched to a gene. CDR3 length: 16 amino acids. The CDR3 loop reads CASSIWTGQANYGYTF. The DNA read from the CDR3 is TGTGCCAGCAGTATTTGGACCGGACAGGCTAACTATGGC.

Of note for this clone: The sequence runs out 3 residues before the end of the CDR3; the remainder is reconstructed from the germline J gene. The chain combines TRBV20-1 with TRBJ2-4; a weak D match, TRBD2 (6 bases). The V gene's germline CDR1 is DFQATT and CDR2 SNEGSKA (reference sequence). The CDR3 totals 19 residues. Trimming cost V 0 bases and J 0 bases, with 21 bases left between them. The sequenced CDR3 bases are TGCAGTGCTAGAGAGGGAAGCGGAGGGAGCCCCTTAGCCAAAAACATT. This translates into CSAREGSGGSPLAKNI. Given in full, the CDR3 is CSAREGSGGSPLAKNIQYF.

On this clone: The read comes to an end 3 residues before the CDR3 does, leaving the germline J gene to fill in the end. The V gene is TRBV20-1, the J gene TRBJ1-2; tentative D call: TRBD1 (5 bases). The ends were cut back, 0 bases at V and 5 bases at J, with 10 bases in the middle. From germline, CDR1 is DFQATT and CDR2 SNEGSKA (reference sequence). This CDR3 spans 13 amino acids. The CDR3 bases that were read are TGCAGTGCTAGAGATACAACAGGTTATGGC. It codes for CSARDTTGYG. The whole CDR3 region reads CSARDTTGYGYTF.

About this clone itself: Read coverage stops 3 residues before the CDR3 terminus; the germline J gene supplies the remainder. This chain joins TRBV3-1 (or the pseudogene TRBV3-2) and TRBJ2-2, with TRBD2 as a possible D gene (6 bases). The germline gives CDR1 LGHDT, CDR2 YNNKEL (reference sequence). Trimming removed 1 base from V and 4 bases from J, with 13 bases in between. The CDR3 is 16 amino acids. CDR3 in amino acids: CASSQGVGDFTGELFF. The part of the CDR3 DNA that was read is TGTGCCAGCAGCCAAGGAGTGGGGGACTTCACCGGGGAG.

In regard to this clone: The read ends 3 residues before the CDR3 terminus; that terminus is restored from the germline J gene. This sequence joins TRBV5-8 and TRBJ1-5; no clear D. The CDR3 length is 13 residues. CDR1 is SGHTS and CDR2 is YDEGEE in the germline V gene. V gave up 0 bases and J gave up 5 bases, with 6 bases separating them. Here the CDR3 reads CASSLVSDQPQHF. The covered CDR3 bases are TGTGCCAGCAGCTTGGTGTCAGATCAGCCC.

Points on this clone: The read ends 3 residues before the CDR3 terminus; that terminus is restored from the germline J gene. Other DNA variants within this sample encode the same CDR3. The chain joins TRBV7-9 to TRBJ2-7; no clear D gene. V dropped 0 bases and J dropped 3 bases, with 9 bases sitting between them. The germline V gene has CDR1 SEHNR and CDR2 FQNEAQ (reference sequence). This CDR3 is 14 amino acids long. The CDR3 loop reads CASSLAGQNYEQYF. The CDR3 bases that were read are TGTGCCAGCAGCTTAGCAGGTCAGAACTACGAG.

A remark on this clone: The read comes to an end 3 residues before the CDR3 does, leaving the germline J gene to fill in the end. The V gene is TRBV5-8, the J gene TRBJ1-4; the D is unclear. Germline V gives CDR1 SGHTS, CDR2 YDEGEE. Deletions cut 0 bases from V and 8 bases from J, with 14 bases between. The CDR3 consists of 15 residues. The DNA read from the CDR3 is TGTGCCAGCAGCTTGGCCATCGCTCGAGGGGAAAAA. Translation: CASSLAIARGEK. The whole CDR3 protein reads CASSLAIARGEKLFF.

Turning to this clone: The missing CDR3 end, 3 residues past where the read stops, is filled in from the germline J gene. This sequence joins TRBV20-1 and TRBJ2-7, with 9 bases lining up with TRBD1. J was trimmed by 0 bases and V by 6 bases; bases with no gene match: 21. The CDR3 covers 19 residues. Germline CDR1 DFQATT, CDR2 SNEGSKA (reference sequence). CDR3 sequence: CSAQRGTGKALTHSYEQYF. CDR3 DNA, as far as it was read: TGCAGTGCCCAACGCGGGACAGGGAAAGCCTTAACCCACTCCTACGAG.

A note on this clone: The read gets to within 3 residues of the CDR3 end, and the germline J gene fills in the rest. The V call is TRBV28, the J call TRBJ2-5; 10 positions agree with TRBD2. J lost 5 bases, V lost 2 bases, and 8 bases had no gene match. This CDR3 contains 16 residues. The germline CDR1 and CDR2 sequences are MDHEN and SYDVKM. The CDR3 sequence is CASSLTSGIAGETQYF. The part of the CDR3 DNA that was read is TGTGCCAGCAGTTTAACTAGCGGGATCGCTGGGGAGACC.

Concerning this clone itself: The read ends 3 residues shy of where the CDR3 ends; the end is completed using the germline J gene. The V and J genes are TRBV20-1 and TRBJ1-2, with a possible D match to TRBD1 (6 bases). The CDR3 sequence is 16 residues long. Germline CDR1 reads DFQATT; CDR2 reads SNEGSKA (reference sequence). The ends were cut back, 0 bases at V and 6 bases at J, with 20 bases in the middle. Here the CDR3 reads CSARELIGGAQDGYTF. The CDR3 DNA, read in part, is TGCAGTGCTAGAGAGCTAATCGGGGGGGCGCAGGATGGC.

Incomplete CDR3 DNA: TGTGCCAGCAGCCTGACTTATGCTAACTATGGC. Its protein product is CASSLTYANYG. The whole CDR3 sequence is CASSLTYANYGYTF. The chain has TRBV3-1 (or the pseudogene TRBV3-2) and TRBJ1-2; D gene ambiguous. The CDR3 end lies 3 residues beyond the end of the read and is filled in from the germline J gene. V was pared by 4 bases and J by 0 bases, with 9 bases between. CDR1 is LGHDT, CDR2 YNNKEL, per germline (reference sequence). CDR3 length: 14 residues.

Turning to this clone: The read ends 3 residues shy of where the CDR3 ends; the end is completed using the germline J gene. The rearrangement uses TRBV29-1 and TRBJ1-2, with 7 bases matching TRBD1. This CDR3 contains 13 residues. With V trimmed by 1 base and J by 7 bases, 6 bases remained unmatched. Germline CDR1 and CDR2: SQVTM and ANQGSEA. Incomplete CDR3 DNA: TGCAGCGTTGAAGTCGCGACAGGGAGTGGC. Its translation is CSVEVATGSG. The full CDR3 is CSVEVATGSGYTF.

A remark on this clone: Sequencing ends 3 residues short of the CDR3 end; the germline J gene provides the rest. V usage is TRBV2 and J usage is TRBJ1-1; possible D gene TRBD1, 5 bases. The germline gives CDR1 SNHLY, CDR2 FYNNEI. The CDR3 loop spans 17 amino acids. Trimming shortened V by 5 bases and J by 0 bases, and 19 bases separated the two germline ends. The CDR3 loop reads CASSTDRGKLMNTEAFF. The sequenced CDR3 bases are TGTGCCAGCAGTACTGACAGAGGGAAATTAATGAACACTGAA.

As regards this clone: The CDR3 end is not reached by the read, which stops 3 residues before it; the germline J gene fills it in. The rearrangement links TRBV10-3 to TRBJ1-5; TRBD1 matches at 8 bases. The CDR3 extends over 14 amino acids. V was pared by 5 bases and J by 5 bases, with 5 bases of the junction left unmatched. Germline assignment: CDR1 ENHRY and CDR2 SYGVKD. The sequenced part of the CDR3 DNA is TGTGCCATCAGTTCCGACAGGGGTTATCAGCCC. This gives the protein CAISSDRGYQP. The CDR3 as a whole reads CAISSDRGYQPQHF.

CDR3 sequence reads: CSARRGFGNNEQFF. The covered CDR3 bases are TGCAGTGCTAGGCGGGGATTCGGAAACAATGAG. This chain links TRBV20-1 with TRBJ2-1; perhaps TRBD2 as D (6 bases). Read data end 3 residues before the CDR3 end; the end is taken from the germline J gene. CDR3 length: 14 residues. Germline CDR1 DFQATT, CDR2 SNEGSKA (reference sequence). V was cut by 3 bases and J by 5 bases, with 14 bases left in between.

The sequenced CDR3 bases are TGCAGTGCTAGAGATTTAAGGGGGCATGATGAG. Amino acid sequence: CSARDLRGHDE. The full CDR3 protein is CSARDLRGHDEQFF. The chain uses TRBV20-1 and TRBJ2-1; 7 bases are shared with TRBD1. The CDR3 end lies 3 residues beyond the end of the read and is filled in from the germline J gene. Germline trimming cut 0 bases from V and 8 bases from J; bases unmatched to any gene: 7. Germline CDR1 is DFQATT and CDR2 is SNEGSKA (reference sequence). The CDR3 contains 14 residues.

On this clone: The read falls 3 residues short of the CDR3 end, and the missing part is taken from the germline J gene. The V and J genes are TRBV6-2 or TRBV6-3 and TRBJ2-2, with a weak D call TRBD2 (6 bases). This CDR3 contains 17 residues. The V end was cut by 6 bases, the J end by 6 bases, with 23 bases between. Germline CDR1 MNHEY, CDR2 SVGEGT. The part of the CDR3 DNA that was read is TGTGCCAGCAGACCATTACGAGCGGGTGTTAGTCCCGGGGAG. It is translated as CASRPLRAGVSPGE. The whole CDR3 reads CASRPLRAGVSPGELFF.